A single sample is the source of the 16 T cell receptor beta chains below, sequenced in a study of T cell changes during pregnancy in multiple sclerosis. Clones were read by immunoSEQ multiplex PCR, and TCRdb kept only the in-frame ones, dropping some. The table has 50,000 to 65,000 clones, 75% to 90% seen once. The source material was peripheral blood, sampled after pregnancy. These receptors all come from a female donor with multiple sclerosis, enrolled in a pregnancy study.

The V and J genes are TRBV7-6 and TRBJ2-5; 13 bases map to TRBD2. CDR3 length equals 19 residues. V lost 1 base and J lost 5; bases outside the gene matches: 13. Looked up from germline, CDR1 is SGHVS and CDR2 is FNYEAQ. CDR3 nucleotide sequence: TGTGCCAGCAGCTTAGATCAGACGACTAGCGGGGGGTTTGATGAGACCCAGTACTTC. Translating it yields CASSLDQTTSGGFDETQYF.

As for this clone: The conserved final phenylalanine or tryptophan is absent from the CDR3, which likely points to a read error. The limits of the CDR3 on the DNA are not certain, so only TCRdb's listed CDR3 is given. The CDR3: CASSLKGQGAG. J is TRBJ2-7 and V is TRBV5-6; TRBD1, the D gene given by the table, was not confirmed from the DNA. The CDR3 spans 11 amino acids, including both terminal residues. Germline CDR1 reads SGHDT; CDR2 reads YYEEEE.

The rearrangement joins TRBV10-1 to TRBJ2-1, with D maybe TRBD2 (5 bases). CDR1 and CDR2 from the germline V gene are WNHNN and SYGVQD (reference sequence). Trimming removed 2 bases at V and 7 bases at J, with 12 bases between. The CDR3 runs to 14 residues. This CDR3 reads CASSETSPSNEQFF. The CDR3 DNA reads as TGCGCCAGCAGTGAGACTAGTCCCTCGAATGAGCAGTTCTTC.

This chain joins TRBV6-5 and TRBJ1-2; a possible D gene is TRBD1 (6 bases). The CDR3 consists of 13 residues. Per the germline V gene, CDR1 is MNHEY and CDR2 is SVGAGI. Trimming pared 6 bases from V and 6 bases from J, leaving 14 bases between. Here the CDR3 reads CASRRQALDGYTF. The CDR3 DNA reads TGTGCCAGCAGACGACAGGCCCTGGATGGCTACACCTTC.

V and J are TRBV7-3 and TRBJ2-2; tentative D call: TRBD1 (5 bases). The V end was cut by 2 bases, the J end by 1 base, with 5 bases between. Germline assignment: CDR1 SGHTA and CDR2 FQGTGA. This CDR3 is built from 14 residues. The CDR3 sequence: CASSLQGNTGELFF. Written as DNA, the CDR3 is TGTGCCAGCAGCTTACAGGGGAACACCGGGGAGCTGTTTTTT.

The rearrangement joins TRBV5-4 to TRBJ2-6; 7 bases map to TRBD2. Germline V gene data show CDR1 as SGHNT and CDR2 as YYREEE (reference sequence). The CDR3 has 17 amino acids. Losses at the gene ends were 6 bases for V and 4 bases for J; bases not matched to a gene: 13. The CDR3 spells CASTPTGGGSGANVLTF. The CDR3 DNA reads TGTGCCAGCACCCCTACAGGCGGGGGATCCGGGGCCAACGTCCTGACTTTC.

The V and J genes are TRBV19 and TRBJ1-1, with 8 bases that match TRBD1. The CDR3 length is 14 residues. V dropped 7 bases and J dropped 4; count of bases not matched to a gene: 8. Germline V gene sequence: CDR1 LNHDA, CDR2 SQIVND (reference sequence). The CDR3 bases are TGTGCCAGTAAGGACAGGGTTTTTTCCACTGAAGCTTTCTTT. This encodes CASKDRVFSTEAFF.

V usage is TRBV30 and J usage is TRBJ1-1, with D possibly TRBD1 on 5 matching bases. The V end lost 3 bases, the J end lost 0 bases, and 11 bases lay between the germline ends. Germline loops: CDR1 GTSNPN, CDR2 SVGIG (reference sequence). The CDR3 is made up of 14 amino acids. The CDR3 DNA reads as TGTGCCTGGAGGCCGCTGACAGTGAACACTGAAGCTTTCTTT. Its protein is CAWRPLTVNTEAFF.

The rearrangement links TRBV4-3 to TRBJ2-2; 7 bases agree with TRBD1. CDR1 is LGHNA, CDR2 YSLEER, per germline. CDR3 length: 15 residues. Trimming took 0 bases from V and 4 from J; bases not matched to a gene: 2. Here the CDR3 reads CASSQETGFTGELFF. CDR3 DNA: TGCGCCAGCAGCCAAGAGACAGGGTTCACCGGGGAGCTGTTTTTT.

Here the CDR3 reads CASSLSTGTSIPFF. CDR3 in DNA: TGCGCCAGCAGCTTGAGTACCGGGACTAGTATCCCGTTCTTC. The chain couples TRBV5-1 to TRBJ2-1, with TRBD2 matching over 8 bases. The CDR3 extends over 14 amino acids. After removal of 1 base from V and 15 bases from J, the junction contained 12 bases not matched to a gene. Germline CDR1 is SGHRS and CDR2 is YFSETQ.

This clone was counted only a few times. V usage is TRBV27 and J usage is TRBJ1-6; D perhaps matches TRBD1 (6 bases). The germline gives CDR1 MNHEY, CDR2 SMNVEV (reference sequence). Trimming took 3 bases from V and 6 from J, leaving 12 bases between them. CDR3 size: 15 residues. The CDR3 sequence is CASSLNRAGNSPLHF. The CDR3, as DNA: TGTGCCAGCAGTTTGAACAGGGCCGGTAATTCACCCCTCCACTTT.

The chain uses TRBV15 and TRBJ1-1; D possibly corresponds to TRBD1 (6 bases). The V end was cut by 0 bases, the J end by 5 bases, with 7 bases between. Germline assignment: CDR1 LNHNV and CDR2 YYDKDF (reference sequence). The CDR3 consists of 13 residues. The CDR3 spells CATSRDQGTEAFF. Here the CDR3 DNA reads TGTGCCACCAGCAGAGATCAGGGGACTGAAGCTTTCTTT.

The chain combines TRBV18 with TRBJ2-1; 7 bases align to TRBD2. The CDR3 totals 14 residues. J lost 7 bases, V lost 3 bases, and 6 bases had no gene match. Germline loops: CDR1 KGHSH, CDR2 LQKENI. CDR3 coding DNA: TGTGCCAGCTCACCCGAACTAGCGAATAATGAGCAGTTCTTC. As protein: CASSPELANNEQFF.

The chain joins TRBV29-1 to TRBJ1-2; D ambiguous. The CDR3 consists of 12 residues. V lost 4 bases and J lost 1, with 7 bases in between. Germline V CDR1 and CDR2: SQVTM, ANQGSEA. This CDR3 is CSVVGYNYGYTF. The CDR3 DNA follows: TGCAGCGTTGTGGGCTATAACTATGGCTACACCTTC.

This chain links TRBV11-3 with TRBJ2-7; 10 bases map to TRBD2. CDR1 is SGHNT and CDR2 is YENEEA in the germline V gene. The length of the CDR3 is 15 residues. The trim removed 5 bases at V and 2 bases at J, leaving 6 bases unmatched. The CDR3 loop is CASSSGGAPTYEQYF. The CDR3 nucleotides read TGTGCCAGCAGCAGCGGGGGGGCCCCAACCTACGAGCAGTACTTC.

This clone has a single count. This chain uses TRBV4-1 with TRBJ2-3; no reliable D call. CDR1 and CDR2 (germline): MGHRA, YSYEKL. V shed 0 bases and J shed 0 bases, with 7 bases lying between them. CDR3 length equals 15 residues. As DNA, the CDR3 is TGCGCCAGCAGCCAAGACCCGACTAGCACAGATACGCAGTATTTT. Encoded protein: CASSQDPTSTDTQYF.